This is a list of T cell receptor beta chains from one sample in a study of blood T cell repertoires in COVID-19. Measured with immunoSEQ multiplex PCR; TCRdb has only the in-frame clones, and not every one. The repertoire holds more than 300,000 clones, with 89% as singletons. What was sequenced was peripheral blood. The receptor source for this set is a woman younger than 45 with COVID-19, enrolled during active disease. Both conserved end residues are trimmed from each CDR3. Only part of the rows carry a size: once, few, many, or a class if the clone is expanded.

>14|TRBJ1-5|TRBV19|.
ASSVRRTGGGQPQH
>13|TRBJ1-1|TRBV4-3|.
ASSQDRLVNTEAF
>11|TRBJ1-1|TRBV7-3|.
ASSPVLNTEAF
>12|TRBJ1-1|TRBV6-5|.
ASSRGQRNTEAF
>10|TRBJ1-2|TRBV18|.
ASAFGGYGYT
>13|TRBJ1-6|TRBV6-1|few
ASSDQTGYGSPLH
>13|TRBJ1-6|TRBV6-5|.
ASNPGTGRNSPLH
>14|TRBJ1-5|TRBV5-5|.
ASSLVGHQSNQPQH
>13|TRBJ1-2|TRBV11-3|.
ASSLDFGQGEGYT
>10|TRBJ1-2|TRBV6-5|.
ASSYSGTNYT
>13|TRBJ2-2|TRBV11-3|.
ASSLPTSSTGELF
>14|TRBJ1-1|TRBV11-2|.
ASSPGTGKMSTEAF
>12|TRBJ1-5|TRBV2|.
ASRAGQGGQPQH
>13|TRBJ1-2|TRBV9|few
ASSTGGSTWNGYT
>14|TRBJ1-3|TRBV6-6|.
ASSYNPQNSGNTIY
>15|TRBJ1-1|TRBV7-2|.
ASRRIGRQGPNTEAF
>12|TRBJ2-7|TRBV7-2|.
ASSLGGGAYEQY
>13|TRBJ1-1|TRBV7-2|.
ASSPRTLLNTEAF
>13|TRBJ1-2|TRBV3-1/TRBV3-2|.
ASSQFRTGGYGYT
>12|TRBJ1-1|TRBV3-1/TRBV3-2|.
ASSQQGRLPEAF
>13|TRBJ2-7|TRBV19|.
ASSRDSLSSYEQY
>11|TRBJ2-7|TRBV5-5|.
ASSLDTSGGQY
>13|TRBJ1-6|TRBV7-6|few
ASSEGQGDNSPLH
>17|TRBJ1-1|TRBV2|.
ASSEVPWDRGRVNTEAF
>13|TRBJ2-1|TRBV7-6|.
ASSSGRLAGNEQF
>13|TRBJ1-1|TRBV5-5|.
ASSLVPGLHTEAF
>14|TRBJ1-1|TRBV4-1|.
ASSQNGRDPGAEAF
>11|TRBJ1-4|TRBV27|.
ASSLYRAEKLF
>11|TRBJ1-5|TRBV11-2|.
ASSVNNNQPQH
>13|TRBJ1-6|TRBV5-1|.
ASSFSIQGNSPLH